These 16 T cell receptor beta chains came from one sample sequenced in a study of blood T cell repertoires in COVID-19. Sequencing was performed with immunoSEQ multiplex PCR; in TCRdb, only in-frame clones are kept and a portion is missing. In the table there are a few hundred thousand clones, approximately 83% of which are singletons. The sample taken for sequencing was PBMCs or T cells enriched from blood (not recorded which). These receptors were collected from a man under 40 who had recovered from COVID-19.

The gene calls are TRBV6-5 and TRBJ1-2; TRBD1 matches 7 bases. This CDR3 region has 15 residues. J gave up 0 bases and V 2 bases, and 3 bases lay outside the gene matches. Germline V gene sequence: CDR1 MNHEY, CDR2 SVGAGI. CDR3 bases: TGTGCCAGCAGTTACCTGGACAGGCCTAACTATGGCTACACCTTC. Translating it yields CASSYLDRPNYGYTF.

This clone was observed a handful of times. This chain links TRBV2 with TRBJ1-1; D call uncertain. This CDR3 spans 13 amino acids. Germline V gene sequence: CDR1 SNHLY, CDR2 FYNNEI. V was trimmed by 9 bases and J by 1 base, leaving 12 bases between them. The CDR3 reads CASQIDKNTEAFF. The CDR3 DNA sequence: TGTGCCAGTCAAATTGACAAGAACACTGAAGCTTTCTTT.

The J gene is TRBJ2-2, the V gene TRBV7-9; 8 bases map to TRBD2. The CDR3 totals 14 residues. V gave up 2 bases and J gave up 4 bases; unmatched junction bases: 0. From germline, CDR1 is SEHNR and CDR2 FQNEAQ (reference sequence). The CDR3 nucleotides are TGTGCCAGCAGCTTACTAGCGGGCACCGGGGAGCTGTTTTTT. Translation gives CASSLLAGTGELFF.

The DNA for the CDR3 is TGCGCCAGCAGCTCGCAAGAGACCCAGTACTTC. It specifies CASSSQETQYF. The chain combines TRBV5-1 with TRBJ2-5, with no clear D. The CDR3 has 11 residues. The V end was cut by 3 bases, the J end by 2 bases, with 2 bases between. Germline CDR1 and CDR2: SGHRS and YFSETQ.

This chain links TRBV20-1 with TRBJ1-1, with unresolved D. V was cut by 4 bases and J by 8 bases, with 11 bases left in between. The CDR3 runs to 11 residues. Germline assignment: CDR1 DFQATT and CDR2 SNEGSKA (reference sequence). In DNA form, the CDR3 reads TGCAGTGCTACCCGGGGTTTAGAAGCTTTCTTT. Amino acid sequence: CSATRGLEAFF.

This chain joins TRBV27 and TRBJ2-4; weak D call: TRBD1 (5 bases). The V and J ends lost 0 bases and 3 bases respectively, with 12 bases between them. Germline-derived CDR1 and CDR2 are MNHEY and SMNVEV (reference sequence). The CDR3 is 16 amino acids. This CDR3 is CASSLSQGAVKNIQYF. CDR3 nucleotide sequence: TGTGCCAGCAGTTTATCTCAGGGCGCCGTCAAAAACATTCAGTACTTC.

This rearrangement joins TRBV12-3 or TRBV12-4 to TRBJ1-2, with 9 nucleotides matching TRBD1. CDR3 length: 13 residues. V shed 4 bases and J 8 bases; nucleotides not matched to a gene: 5. CDR3 in DNA: TGTGCCAGCAGTTCAACAGGGGGCTGGGGCTACACCTTC. The encoded protein is CASSSTGGWGYTF.

The chain's CDR3 is CASSRGGSYSNQPQHF. The CDR3 DNA reads as TGTGCCAGCAGCCGAGGGGGCAGTTATAGCAATCAGCCCCAGCATTTT. The chain employs TRBV2 and TRBJ1-5; TRBD1 matches at 7 bases. This CDR3 is 16 amino acids long. After removal of 6 bases from V and 0 bases from J, the junction contained 8 bases not matched to a gene. Germline V gene lookup returns CDR1 SNHLY and CDR2 FYNNEI.

The gene calls are TRBV2 and TRBJ2-3; 9 bases fit TRBD2. In germline, CDR1 is SNHLY, CDR2 FYNNEI. V lost 8 bases and J lost 4; bases outside the gene matches: 7. The CDR3 sequence is 14 residues long. The CDR3: CASEAGLASDTQYF. Here the CDR3 DNA reads TGTGCCAGCGAGGCGGGACTAGCATCAGATACGCAGTATTTT.

V is TRBV5-6 and J is TRBJ2-7; a possible D gene is TRBD1 (5 bases). Trimming took 5 bases from V and 6 from J, leaving 12 bases between them. Germline CDR1 and CDR2: SGHDT and YYEEEE. The CDR3 is 12 residues long. CDR3 protein: CASSQGQGEQYF. The CDR3 nucleotides are TGTGCCAGCAGTCAAGGGCAGGGCGAGCAGTACTTC.

This clone was seen only once. This chain links TRBV5-1 with TRBJ2-3; TRBD1 agrees at 10 bases. Per the germline V gene, CDR1 is SGHRS and CDR2 is YFSETQ. There are 14 residues in the CDR3. The V gene end was trimmed by 4 bases and the J gene end by 8 bases; junction bases not matched to a gene: 7. The CDR3 DNA reads as TGCGCCAGCAGCCTCGGACAGGGGGAGGTTACGCAGTATTTT. Translating gives CASSLGQGEVTQYF.

The V call is TRBV6-5, the J call TRBJ1-6; TRBD1 agrees at 9 bases. CDR1 and CDR2 (germline): MNHEY, SVGAGI. Trimming at V came to 8 bases and at J to 6 bases, leaving 8 bases not matched to a gene. CDR3 length equals 15 residues. The CDR3 bases are TGTGCCAGCGGGATACCGGGACAGGGTAATTCACCCCTCCACTTT. It is translated as CASGIPGQGNSPLHF.

The gene calls are TRBV27 and TRBJ1-1, with D unclear. Trimming left V 5 bases short and J 6 bases short, with 19 bases between. CDR1 and CDR2 from the germline V gene are MNHEY and SMNVEV (reference sequence). This CDR3 has 15 amino acids. CDR3 sequence: CASSQRSGGSAEAFF. CDR3 DNA: TGTGCCAGCAGTCAACGCTCGGGAGGGTCTGCTGAAGCTTTCTTT.

CDR3 nucleotide sequence: TGTGCCAGCTCACCAAGCGGGGACGATTCACCCCTCCACTTT. Protein product: CASSPSGDDSPLHF. The chain recombines TRBV18 with TRBJ1-6; D possibly corresponds to TRBD1 (5 bases). Germline assignment: CDR1 KGHSH and CDR2 LQKENI. The CDR3 spans 14 residues. Trimming stripped 2 bases from V and 8 bases from J, with 10 bases between. Drawing the rest from reference TRBV18 and TRBJ1-6, the complete variable domain is NAGVMQNPRHLVRRRGQEARLRCSPMKGHSHVYWYRQLPEEGLKFMVYLQKENIIDESGMPKERFSAEFPKEGPSILRIQQVVRGDSAAYFCASSPSGDDSPLHFGNGTRLTVT.

The chain combines TRBV11-2 with TRBJ2-7, with 11 bases matching TRBD1. Germline CDR1 is SGHAT and CDR2 is FQNNGV. V lost 3 bases to trimming and J lost 3 bases; unmatched junction nucleotides: 4. There are 15 residues in the CDR3. The CDR3 coding sequence is TGTGCCAGCAGCTTTGGACAGGGGGCATACTACGAGCAGTACTTC. Amino acid sequence: CASSFGQGAYYEQYF. The whole variable domain, remainder taken from reference TRBV11-2 and TRBJ2-7, is EAGVAQSPRYKIIEKRQSVAFWCNPISGHATLYWYQQILGQGPKLLIQFQNNGVVDDSQLPKDRFSAERLKGVDSTLKIQPAKLEDSAVYLCASSFGQGAYYEQYFGPGTRLTVT.

The V call is TRBV30, the J call TRBJ2-1; 9 bases match TRBD2. The CDR3 is 18 amino acids. Germline V gene data show CDR1 as GTSNPN and CDR2 as SVGIG (reference sequence). J lost 0 bases, V lost 0 bases, and 9 bases had no gene match. The CDR3 DNA reads TGTGCCTGGAGTGTTCTTACCCTAGCGGGGTTCTCCTACAATGAGCAGTTCTTC. It is translated as CAWSVLTLAGFSYNEQFF. The full variable domain, with the rest looked up from reference TRBV30 and TRBJ2-1, is SQTIHQWPATLVQPVGSPLSLECTVEGTSNPNLYWYRQAAGRGLQLLFYSVGIGQISSEVPQNLSASRPQDRQFILSSKKLLLSDSGFYLCAWSVLTLAGFSYNEQFFGPGTRLTVL.